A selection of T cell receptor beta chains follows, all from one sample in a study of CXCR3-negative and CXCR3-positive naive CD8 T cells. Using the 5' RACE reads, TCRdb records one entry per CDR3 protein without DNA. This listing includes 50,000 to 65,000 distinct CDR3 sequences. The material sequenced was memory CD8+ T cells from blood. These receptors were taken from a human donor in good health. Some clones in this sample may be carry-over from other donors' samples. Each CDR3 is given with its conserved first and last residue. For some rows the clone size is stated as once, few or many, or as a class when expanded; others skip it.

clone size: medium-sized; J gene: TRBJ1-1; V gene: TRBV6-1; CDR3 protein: CASSEAVENTEAFF
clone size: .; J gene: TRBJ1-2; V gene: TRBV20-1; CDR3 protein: CSATEVYYGYTF
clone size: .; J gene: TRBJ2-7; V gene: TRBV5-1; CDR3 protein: CASSSSGPSYEQYF
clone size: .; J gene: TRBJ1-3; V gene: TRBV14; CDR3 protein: CASSQVASSGNTIYF
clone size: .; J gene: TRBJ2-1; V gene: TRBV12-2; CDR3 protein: CASRLVHNEQFF
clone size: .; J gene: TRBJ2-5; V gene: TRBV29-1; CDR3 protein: CSVCGGTSGMFETQYF
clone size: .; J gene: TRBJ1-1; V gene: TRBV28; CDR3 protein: CASSLFSLNTEAFF
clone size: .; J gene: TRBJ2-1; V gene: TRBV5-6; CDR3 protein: CASSPGLANYNEQFF
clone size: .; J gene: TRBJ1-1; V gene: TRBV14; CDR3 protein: CASSQVSGRAEAFF
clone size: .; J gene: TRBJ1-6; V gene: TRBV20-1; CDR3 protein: CSASQVGTGSSPLHF
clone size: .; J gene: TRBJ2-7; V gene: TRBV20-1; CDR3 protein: CSARDLAGNSYEQYF
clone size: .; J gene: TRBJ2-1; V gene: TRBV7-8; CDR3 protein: CASSLGGASGIYNEQFF
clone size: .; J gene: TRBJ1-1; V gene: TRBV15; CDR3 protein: CATSRVGSGIGTEAFF
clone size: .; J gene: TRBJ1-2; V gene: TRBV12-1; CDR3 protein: CASSSGQGSYGYTF
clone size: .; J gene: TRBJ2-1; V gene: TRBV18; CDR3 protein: CASSPPFHDNEQFF
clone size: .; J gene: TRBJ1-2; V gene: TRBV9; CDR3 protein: CASSPGGVPNYGYTF
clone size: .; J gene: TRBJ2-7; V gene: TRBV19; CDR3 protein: CASNAANGAYEQYF
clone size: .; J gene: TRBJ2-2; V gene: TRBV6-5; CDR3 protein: CASSYQGNTGELFF
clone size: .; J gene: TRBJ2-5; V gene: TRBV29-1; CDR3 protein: CSVDGQDAETQYF
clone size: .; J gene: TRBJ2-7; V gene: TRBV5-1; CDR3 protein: CASSSYAGHFEQYF
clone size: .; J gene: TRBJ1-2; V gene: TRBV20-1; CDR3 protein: CSATNNPGTSYGYTF
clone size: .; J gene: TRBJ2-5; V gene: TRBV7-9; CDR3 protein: CASSLGQGYYF
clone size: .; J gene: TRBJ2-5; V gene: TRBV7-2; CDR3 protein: CASSSSNLQETQYF
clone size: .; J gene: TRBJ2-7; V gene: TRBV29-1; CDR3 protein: CSATGQPSYEQYF
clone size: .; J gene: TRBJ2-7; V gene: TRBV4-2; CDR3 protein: CASSHSSGGAIYEQYF
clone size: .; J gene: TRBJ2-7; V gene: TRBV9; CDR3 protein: CASSPTGTPYEQYF
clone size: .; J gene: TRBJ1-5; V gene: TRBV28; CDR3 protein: CASSLGISNQPQHF
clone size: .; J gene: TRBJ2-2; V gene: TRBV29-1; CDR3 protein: CSALHTNTGELFF
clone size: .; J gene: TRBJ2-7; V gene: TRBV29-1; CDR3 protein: CSVEDRDRGNEQYF
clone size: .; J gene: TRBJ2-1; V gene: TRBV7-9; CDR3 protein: CASSRLGLHNEQFF
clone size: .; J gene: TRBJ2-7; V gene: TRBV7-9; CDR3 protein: CASSSPGAEEQYF
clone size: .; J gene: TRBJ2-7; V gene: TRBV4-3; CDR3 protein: CASSQDMRSYEQYF
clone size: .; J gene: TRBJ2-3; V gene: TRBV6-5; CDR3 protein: CASSYLGTTDTQYF
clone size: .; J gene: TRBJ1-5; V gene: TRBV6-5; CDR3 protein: CASRTREDSHQPQHF
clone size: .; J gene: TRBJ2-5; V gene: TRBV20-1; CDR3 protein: CSADRTNPRETQYF
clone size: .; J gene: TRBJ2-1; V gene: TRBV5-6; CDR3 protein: CASSSNRGGYNEQFF
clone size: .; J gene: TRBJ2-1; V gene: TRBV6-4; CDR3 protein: CASSEGAGVHNEQFF
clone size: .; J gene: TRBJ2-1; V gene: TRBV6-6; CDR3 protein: CASSFPPSGGPFF
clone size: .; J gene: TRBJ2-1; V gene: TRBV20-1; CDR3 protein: CSARMRLYNEQFF
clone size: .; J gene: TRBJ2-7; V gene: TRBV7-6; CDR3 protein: CASSPEGGAYEQYF
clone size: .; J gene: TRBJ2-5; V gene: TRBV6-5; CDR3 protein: CASSYNTGGSTETQYF
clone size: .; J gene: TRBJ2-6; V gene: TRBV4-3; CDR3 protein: CASSQDRVSGANVLTF
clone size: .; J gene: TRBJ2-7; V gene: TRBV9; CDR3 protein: CASSAKDRGYEQYF
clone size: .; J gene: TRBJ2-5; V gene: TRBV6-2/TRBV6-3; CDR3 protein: CASSYSSAGGLQETQYF
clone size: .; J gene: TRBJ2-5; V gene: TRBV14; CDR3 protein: CASSQEEGGETQYF
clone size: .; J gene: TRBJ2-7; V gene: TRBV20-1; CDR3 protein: CSARSASGTYEQYF
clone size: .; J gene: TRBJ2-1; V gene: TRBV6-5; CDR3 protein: CASSYSPRGPFSSYNEQFF
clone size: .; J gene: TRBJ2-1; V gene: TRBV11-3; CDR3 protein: CASSPAGTSGSDLGNEQFF
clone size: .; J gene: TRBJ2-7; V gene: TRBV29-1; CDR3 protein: CSGTGTGVHEQYF
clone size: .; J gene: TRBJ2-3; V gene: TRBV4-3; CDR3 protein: CASSQYVRGTDTQYF
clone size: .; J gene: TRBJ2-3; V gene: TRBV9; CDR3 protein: CASSVRLVDSTDTQYF
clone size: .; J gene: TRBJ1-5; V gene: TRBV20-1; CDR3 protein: CSAGESTGWSPQHF
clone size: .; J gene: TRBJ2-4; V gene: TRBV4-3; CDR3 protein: CASSPTGDPKNIQYF
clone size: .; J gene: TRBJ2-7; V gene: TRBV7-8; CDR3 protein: CASSEGLAAEQYF
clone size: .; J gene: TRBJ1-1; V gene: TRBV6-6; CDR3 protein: CASSYSGANAEAFF